What follows is one TCR beta chain and its context. The antigen it binds to is not known. Base qualities are not at hand, and no much larger clone is one base apart. The germline V gene (reference sequence) yields MNHEY for CDR1 and SMNVEV for CDR2. Counted from cysteine to phenylalanine, this CDR3 has 16 amino acids. This entry keeps only the CDR3 DNA: 48 bases, framed from base 1. V sheds 5 bases and J sheds 11 bases, leaving 22 bases between their ends. The sample comes from a study of blood T cell repertoires in COVID-19 (dated by TCRdb to 2018 to 2021). In the study overall: The collaborator samples originated in the United States, Italy and Spain and spanned the acute and convalescent phases of COVID-19. The prospective study material was composed of cDNA or gDNA derived from T cells, B-cell-depleted T cells, or PBMCs. Subjects who had been exposed to COVID-19, were actively infected with it, or had recovered from it provided the deeply sampled blood TCRbeta repertoires that made up the dataset. A freely available public database, intended as a resource for researchers studying the immune response to SARS-CoV-2, is where the repertoires were released. Samples came from the ongoing ImmuneRACE study (first 160 participants) plus 1,254 subjects from 6 global collaborators. A de-identified subject ID, COVID-19 status, age in years and sex were almost always included in the sample metadata. HLA class I and class II types, where available, came from metadata supplied by the sample provider rather than from assay-based typing.

TCRbeta CDR3 regions were amplified from genomic DNA using the immunoSEQ Assay, a bias-controlled multiplex PCR. From the authors' description of their analysis: The number of nucleated cells in each sample was estimated by amplification of reference gene primers within the assay. To quantify the absolute abundance of each unique TCRbeta CDR3 rearrangement, sequence reads were collapsed and filtered. For each sample, productive Simpson clonality was calculated as the square root of Simpson's diversity index over productive rearrangements. The source is immuneACCESS, and TCRdb retained only in-frame sequences with V and J called. Part of the clones is not carried over; for the studies checked, unresolved V genes explain less than half of this, and the remainder is unexplained. Clone size and V and J calls were adopted from that table, with D and trimming inferred from the DNA. This sample is represented by 53,000 or so clones; 70% to 90% of them were singletons. The ten largest clones capture approximately 12% of the sample.

Whole blood was collected in K2EDTA tubes by collaborating institutions according to the institutions' own protocols. For TCRbeta analysis, collaborator samples were shipped as frozen whole blood, as isolated PBMCs, or as DNA extracted from either sample type. The full study reports these points: Clinical and demographic metadata were provided uncurated, with the amount varying by source and participant.

Sequencing was performed on peripheral blood. The V and J segments used are TRBV27 and TRBJ1-6; the D gene identity is not certain. This clonotype was obtained from a man between 65 and 79 years old with active COVID-19. CDR3 protein: CASSLSPKASLTPLHF. The sequenced DNA is TGTGCCAGCAGTCTCTCCCCTAAAGCATCTCTGACACCCCTCCACTTT.